This TCR beta chain was recorded in a study of identical twins. Points from the study as a whole: Beta out-of-frame twin sharing showed a weaker excess. Zero-insertion analyses were open to partial confounding by invariant MAIT and iNKT cells.

A universal primer site came from template switching; cDNA carried unique molecular identifiers. TCRdb processed the 5' RACE reads anew with MiXCR; each CDR3 protein has one entry. Here the sample spans hundreds of thousands of distinct CDR3 sequences, over 5% being singletons. The V and J ends lost 2 bases and 11 bases respectively, with 13 bases between them. Germline V CDR1 and CDR2: MNHEY, SVGAGI. The CDR3 sequence is 13 residues long. A remark on this clonotype: Its antigen remains unidentified.

There were only healthy Caucasians among the donors. Sequenced material: naive T cells sorted from blood. The chain has TRBV6-5 and TRBJ2-1; no clear D gene. This TCR was recovered from a man younger than 35 in good health. This chain's CDR3 is CASSYGRQSQQFF. The CDR3 region has the DNA TGTGCCAGCAGTTACGGCCGTCAGTCCCAGCAGTTCTTC.